The clone carrying this T cell receptor beta chain was counted once. This entry belongs to a study of cytomegalovirus exposure and HLA in healthy donors. The CDR3 loop spans 15 amino acids. V lost 5 bases, J lost 5 bases, and 9 bases stayed unmatched. Looked up from germline, CDR1 is SEHNR and CDR2 is FQNEAQ (reference sequence). The PCR ran on 60 Vbeta and 13 Jbeta primers. Method: immunoSEQ multiplex PCR; TCRdb's copy keeps in-frame clones and lacks some. The repertoire holds fewer than 150,000 clones, over 65% seen once, with 2% to 3% in the top ten. The chain is built from TRBV7-9 and TRBJ2-5, with 9 bases identical to TRBD2. Source material: PBMCs. The TCR sequence derives from a young woman in good health and CMV-seronegative. CDR3: CASSPVAGDAETQYF. CDR3 bases: TGTGCCAGCAGCCCTGTAGCGGGGGACGCGGAGACCCAGTACTTC. Combining the CDR3 with reference TRBV7-9 and TRBJ2-5 gives the whole variable domain DTGVSQNPRHKITKRGQNVTFRCDPISEHNRLYWYRQTLGQGPEFLTYFQNEAQLEKSRLLSDRFSAERPKGSFSTLEIQRTEQGDSAMYLCASSPVAGDAETQYFGPGTRLLVL.